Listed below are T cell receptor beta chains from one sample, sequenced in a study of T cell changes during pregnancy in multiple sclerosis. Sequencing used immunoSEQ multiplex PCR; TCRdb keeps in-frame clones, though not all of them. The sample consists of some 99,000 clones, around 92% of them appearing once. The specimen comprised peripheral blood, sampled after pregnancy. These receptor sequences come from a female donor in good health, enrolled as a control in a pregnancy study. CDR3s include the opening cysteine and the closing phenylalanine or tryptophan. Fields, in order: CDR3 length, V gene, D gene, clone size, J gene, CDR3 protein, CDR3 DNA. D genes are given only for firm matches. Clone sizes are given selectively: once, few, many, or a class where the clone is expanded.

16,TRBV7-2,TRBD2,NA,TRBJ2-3,CASSPTSGRAIDTQYF,TGTGCCAGCAGCCCAACTAGCGGGAGGGCCATAGATACGCAGTATTTT
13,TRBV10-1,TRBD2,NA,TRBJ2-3,CASAPGGTDTQYF,TGCGCCAGCGCTCCCGGGGGGACAGATACGCAGTATTTT
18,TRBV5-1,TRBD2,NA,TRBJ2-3,CASSLGPSGGTVSSTQYF,TGCGCCAGCAGCTTGGGGCCTAGCGGGGGGACCGTGTCAAGTACGCAGTATTTT
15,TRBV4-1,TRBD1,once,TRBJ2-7,CASSHPGQGAKEQYF,TGCGCCAGCAGCCACCCGGGACAGGGGGCGAAGGAGCAGTACTTC
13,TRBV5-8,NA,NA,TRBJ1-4,CASSPRRNEKLFF,TGTGCCAGCAGCCCCCGGAGAAATGAAAAACTGTTTTTT
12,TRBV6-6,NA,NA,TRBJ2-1,CASSPRQGMQFF,TGTGCCAGCAGTCCCAGGCAGGGGATGCAGTTCTTC
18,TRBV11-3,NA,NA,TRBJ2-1,CASSLAGGRSSSYNEQFF,TGTGCCAGCAGCTTAGCGGGGGGCAGGTCAAGCTCCTACAATGAGCAGTTCTTC
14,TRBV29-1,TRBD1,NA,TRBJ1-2,CSARTGTGYDGYTF,TGCAGCGCCCGCACCGGGACAGGGTACGATGGCTACACCTTC
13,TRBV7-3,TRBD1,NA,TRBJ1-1,CATRQGMNTEAFF,TGTGCCACACGACAGGGGATGAACACTGAAGCTTTCTTT
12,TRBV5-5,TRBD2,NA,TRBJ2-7,CASSLSGNEQYF,TGTGCCAGCAGCTTGAGCGGGAACGAGCAGTACTTC
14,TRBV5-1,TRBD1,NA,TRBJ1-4,CASKRTGGREKLFF,TGCGCCAGCAAACGGACAGGGGGAAGGGAAAAACTGTTTTTT
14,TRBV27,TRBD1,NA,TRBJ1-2,CASSYDRVSYGYTF,TGTGCCAGCAGTTATGACAGGGTATCCTATGGCTACACCTTC
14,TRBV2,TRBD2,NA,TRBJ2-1,CASKSGGSYNEQFF,TGTGCCAGCAAGTCGGGGGGCTCCTACAATGAGCAGTTCTTC
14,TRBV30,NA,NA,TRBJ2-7,CALRTDYLSYEQYF,TGTGCCTTGCGGACGGACTACCTCTCCTACGAGCAGTACTTC
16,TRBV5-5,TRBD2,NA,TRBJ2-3,CASSPRTSGGWDTQYF,TGTGCCAGCAGCCCCCGGACTAGCGGGGGTTGGGATACGCAGTATTTT
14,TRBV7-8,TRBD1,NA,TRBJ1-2,CASSSPDRGPGYTF,TGTGCCAGCAGTTCACCGGACAGGGGGCCTGGCTACACCTTC
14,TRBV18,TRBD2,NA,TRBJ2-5,CASSLTSGVETQYF,TGTGCCAGCTCATTGACTAGCGGGGTTGAGACCCAGTACTTC
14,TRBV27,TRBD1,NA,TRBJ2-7,CASSQGQGGGEQYF,TGTGCCAGCAGCCAAGGACAGGGTGGAGGCGAGCAGTACTTC
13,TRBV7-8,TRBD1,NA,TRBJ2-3,CASSQDRGDTQYF,TGTGCCAGCAGCCAGGACAGGGGGGATACGCAGTATTTT
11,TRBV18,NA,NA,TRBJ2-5,CASSPKETQYF,TGTGCCAGCTCACCTAAAGAGACCCAGTACTTC
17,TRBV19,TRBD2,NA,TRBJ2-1,CASSLGSGKGSYNEQFF,TGTGCCAGTAGTTTAGGTAGCGGGAAGGGCTCCTACAATGAGCAGTTCTTC
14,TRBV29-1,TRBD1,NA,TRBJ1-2,CSVRNWDSTFGYTF,TGCAGCGTCAGAAATTGGGACAGTACCTTCGGCTACACCTTC
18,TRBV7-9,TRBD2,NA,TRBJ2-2,CASSLVGISGSGTGELFF,TGTGCCAGCAGCTTAGTTGGGATTAGCGGGAGTGGAACCGGGGAGCTGTTTTTT
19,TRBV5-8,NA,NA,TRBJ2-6,CASSLFTFLGGSGANVLTF,TGTGCCAGCAGCTTGTTTACGTTTCTAGGGGGCTCTGGGGCCAACGTCCTGACTTTC
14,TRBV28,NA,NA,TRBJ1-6,CASSSPLRDSPLHF,TGTGCCAGCAGTTCCCCCTTGCGGGATTCACCCCTCCACTTT
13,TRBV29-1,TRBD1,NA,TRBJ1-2,CSVEAGQGDGYTF,TGCAGCGTTGAAGCCGGACAGGGGGATGGCTACACCTTC
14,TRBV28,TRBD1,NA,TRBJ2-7,CASNYGTGPYEQYF,TGTGCCAGCAACTATGGGACAGGTCCCTACGAGCAGTACTTC
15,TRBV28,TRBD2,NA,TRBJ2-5,CASSRGGTSSWEQYF,TGTGCCAGCAGTCGAGGAGGGACTAGTTCCTGGGAGCAGTACTTC
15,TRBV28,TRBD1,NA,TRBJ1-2,CASSPTGDRFYGYTF,TGTGCCAGCAGTCCCACGGGGGACAGATTCTATGGCTACACCTTC
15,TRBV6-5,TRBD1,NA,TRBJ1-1,CASSPTGDLGTEAFF,TGTGCCAGCAGTCCGACAGGGGATCTCGGCACTGAAGCTTTCTTT
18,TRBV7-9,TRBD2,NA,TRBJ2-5,CASSPQTSGGALQETQYF,TGTGCCAGCAGCCCCCAAACTAGCGGGGGGGCGCTACAAGAGACCCAGTACTTC
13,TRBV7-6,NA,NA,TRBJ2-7,CASSNRADYEQYF,TGTGCCAGCAGCAACCGGGCCGACTACGAGCAGTACTTC
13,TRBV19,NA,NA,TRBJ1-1,CASSIDSPTEAFF,TGTGCCAGTAGTATAGACAGTCCGACTGAAGCTTTCTTT
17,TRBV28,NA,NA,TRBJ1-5,CASSSPFRLDSYQPQHF,TGTGCCAGCAGTTCCCCGTTTCGCTTGGACTCCTATCAGCCCCAGCATTTT
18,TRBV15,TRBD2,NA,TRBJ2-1,CATSRTGTTYRNRNEQFF,TGTGCCACCAGCAGAACCGGGACTACCTATCGCAACCGGAATGAGCAGTTCTTC
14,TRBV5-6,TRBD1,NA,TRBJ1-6,CASKRDSYNSPLHF,TGTGCCAGCAAACGGGACAGTTATAATTCACCCCTCCACTTT
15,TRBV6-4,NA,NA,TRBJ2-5,CASSDSAGSGETQYF,TGTGCCAGCAGTGACTCGGCCGGGAGCGGGGAGACCCAGTACTTC
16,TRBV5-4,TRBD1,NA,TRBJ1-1,CASTAGGGNMNTEAFF,TGTGCCAGCACAGCAGGGGGCGGCAACATGAACACTGAAGCTTTCTTT
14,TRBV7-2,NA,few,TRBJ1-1,CASSFGGVITEAFF,TGTGCCAGCAGCTTCGGGGGAGTGATAACTGAAGCTTTCTTT
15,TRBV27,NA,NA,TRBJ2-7,CASSLGYAGYDEQYF,TGTGCCAGCAGTTTAGGGTATGCAGGTTACGACGAGCAGTACTTC
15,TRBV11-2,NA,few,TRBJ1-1,CASSLSGQLNTEAFF,TGTGCCAGCAGCTTATCTGGACAGTTGAACACTGAAGCTTTCTTT
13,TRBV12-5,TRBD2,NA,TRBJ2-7,CASGLVLAGEQYF,TGTGCTAGTGGTTTGGTACTAGCGGGTGAGCAGTACTTC
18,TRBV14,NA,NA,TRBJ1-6,CASSALGGLEGSNSPLHF,TGTGCCAGCAGCGCCCTCGGGGGTTTAGAGGGAAGTAATTCACCCCTCCACTTT
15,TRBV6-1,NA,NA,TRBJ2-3,CASSEGPLGPDTQYF,TGTGCCAGCAGTGAGGGGCCCCTGGGGCCAGATACGCAGTATTTT
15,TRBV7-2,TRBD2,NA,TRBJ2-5,CASSLDGRAGETQYF,TGTGCCAGCAGCTTAGACGGGAGGGCCGGGGAGACCCAGTACTTC
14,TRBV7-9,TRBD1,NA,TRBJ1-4,CASSSDRGDEKLFF,TGTGCCAGCAGCTCAGACAGGGGGGATGAAAAACTGTTTTTT
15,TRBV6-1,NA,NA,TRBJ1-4,CASRRAQGTNEKLFF,TGTGCCAGCAGGCGGGCACAGGGTACTAATGAAAAACTGTTTTTT
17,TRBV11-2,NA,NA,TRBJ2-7,CASSRTDTHALPYEQYF,TGTGCCAGCAGCCGGACAGACACGCATGCCCTTCCCTACGAGCAGTACTTC
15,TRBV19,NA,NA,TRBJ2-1,CASSQTSFFYNEQFF,TGTGCCAGTAGCCAAACTAGCTTCTTCTACAATGAGCAGTTCTTC
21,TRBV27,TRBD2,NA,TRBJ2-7,CASSSAPRKSGWTSGVGEQYF,TGTGCCAGCAGTTCCGCGCCACGAAAAAGTGGGTGGACTAGCGGGGTCGGCGAGCAGTACTTC